A single sample is the source of the 19 T cell receptor beta chains below, sequenced in a study of cytomegalovirus exposure and HLA in healthy donors. The PCR used 60 Vbeta and 13 Jbeta primers. The repertoire was sequenced with immunoSEQ multiplex PCR; TCRdb's copy has only in-frame clones and lacks some. The top ten hold 6.5% of the sample, which has 190,000 or so clones, around 83% seen once. The material sequenced was PBMCs. The receptors stem from a woman in her 50s in good health and CMV-seropositive.

This sequence joins TRBV18 and TRBJ1-2; D perhaps matches TRBD1 (6 bases). V was pared by 2 bases and J by 5 bases, with 21 bases between. In germline, CDR1 is KGHSH, CDR2 LQKENI. CDR3 length equals 17 residues. As DNA, the CDR3 is TGTGCCAGCTCACCAATGGACAGACAACTGACGTCTTATGGCTACACCTTC. Encoded protein: CASSPMDRQLTSYGYTF.

V usage is TRBV19 and J usage is TRBJ2-5; weak D call: TRBD2 (5 bases). The CDR3 loop spans 12 amino acids. V was clipped by 6 bases and J by 5 bases, with 10 bases between them. CDR1 and CDR2 (germline): LNHDA, SQIVND (reference sequence). Here the CDR3 DNA reads TGTGCCAGTAGGGGTAGCGTGGAGACCCAGTACTTC. Translating gives CASRGSVETQYF.

This chain joins TRBV6-4 and TRBJ2-3; D is unclear. V dropped 3 bases and J dropped 0 bases, with 4 bases sitting between them. CDR1 MRHNA and CDR2 SNTAGT come from the germline V gene. The CDR3 spans 13 residues. Here the CDR3 reads CASSDQSTDTQYF. Written as DNA, the CDR3 is TGTGCCAGCAGTGATCAGAGCACAGATACGCAGTATTTT.

The V and J genes are TRBV4-1 and TRBJ2-3; a weak D match, TRBD1 (6 bases). In germline, CDR1 is MGHRA, CDR2 YSYEKL. The CDR3 is 16 residues long. Deletions cut 0 bases from V and 4 bases from J, with 14 bases between. The CDR3 region has the DNA TGCGCCAGCAGCCAAGAAGGTAACAGGGTGGCAGATACGCAGTATTTT. This sequence encodes CASSQEGNRVADTQYF.

This chain joins TRBV7-9 and TRBJ2-7, with D uncertain. The V end lost 5 bases, the J end lost 0 bases, and 17 bases lay between the germline ends. Germline assignment: CDR1 SEHNR and CDR2 FQNEAQ (reference sequence). This CDR3 spans 16 amino acids. The CDR3 protein is CASSPWAGLSSYEQYF. In DNA form, the CDR3 reads TGTGCCAGCAGCCCGTGGGCAGGTCTAAGCTCCTACGAGCAGTACTTC.

J is TRBJ1-3 and V is TRBV7-2; the D gene is possibly TRBD1 (6 bases). Looked up from germline, CDR1 is SGHTA and CDR2 is FQGNSA. There are 16 residues in the CDR3. Trimming pared 4 bases from V and 2 bases from J, leaving 15 bases between. CDR3 loop: CASSWKGGSAGNTIYF. The CDR3, as DNA: TGTGCCAGCAGCTGGAAAGGGGGATCGGCTGGAAACACCATATATTTT.

This clone came up once. The chain uses TRBV7-8 and TRBJ2-2; 8 nucleotides align to TRBD1. V lost 4 bases to trimming and J lost 8 bases; unmatched junction nucleotides: 9. This CDR3 contains 15 residues. In germline, CDR1 is SGHVS, CDR2 FQNEAQ. CDR3 sequence reads: CASSYSDRDRGELFF. DNA for the CDR3: TGTGCCAGCAGCTACTCGGACAGGGATAGAGGGGAGCTGTTTTTT.

The chain joins TRBV10-3 to TRBJ1-5; TRBD1 agrees at 9 bases. Losses at the gene ends were 1 base for V and 5 bases for J; bases not matched to a gene: 3. Per germline, CDR1 ENHRY and CDR2 SYGVKD. The length of the CDR3 is 15 residues. Here the CDR3 reads CAISELGQGDQPQHF. Written as DNA, the CDR3 is TGTGCCATCAGTGAGTTGGGACAGGGAGATCAGCCCCAGCATTTT.

This clone was detected only a few times. J is TRBJ1-4 and V is TRBV28; D is unresolved. Trimming removed 6 bases at V and 6 bases at J, with 17 bases between. CDR1 is MDHEN, CDR2 SYDVKM, per germline. The CDR3 spans 15 residues. The DNA for the CDR3 is TGTGCCAGCAGGAAACCCCTGGGAGAGTATGAAAAACTGTTTTTT. Residues: CASRKPLGEYEKLFF.

This clone has just one count. V gene TRBV30 combines with J gene TRBJ2-3, with D maybe TRBD1 (6 bases). The CDR3 spans 12 residues. Germline-derived CDR1 and CDR2 are GTSNPN and SVGIG (reference sequence). Between the trimmed V and J ends, which lost 3 bases and 5 bases, there was a span of 9 bases. CDR3 in DNA: TGTGCCTGGAGGCTACAGGGAGATACGCAGTATTTT. Its protein product is CAWRLQGDTQYF.

The V call is TRBV28, the J call TRBJ1-3, with 7 bases matching TRBD1. V was clipped by 5 bases and J by 4 bases; unmatched bases: 5. Germline CDR1 reads MDHEN; CDR2 reads SYDVKM. This CDR3 is built from 14 residues. CDR3 nucleotides: TGTGCCAGCAGTGTGACAGGGCCAGGAAACACCATATATTTT. Protein sequence: CASSVTGPGNTIYF.

This clone was detected once. V and J are TRBV19 and TRBJ2-3; no reliable D call. The CDR3 is 13 residues long. V was shortened by 3 bases and J by 8 bases, with 12 bases between the two germline ends. Germline-derived CDR1 and CDR2 are LNHDA and SQIVND (reference sequence). The CDR3 nucleotides read TGTGCCAGTAGTATGCAGGTCAAAGGTACGCAGTATTTT. Translated, it gives CASSMQVKGTQYF.

This clone was seen just once. The chain uses TRBV6-1 and TRBJ1-1; 10 bases agree with TRBD1. CDR3 length equals 13 residues. V lost 6 bases and J lost 3; bases outside the gene matches: 1. Per germline, CDR1 MNHNS and CDR2 SASEGT. The chain's CDR3 is CASRGQGDTEAFF. DNA for the CDR3: TGTGCCAGCAGAGGACAGGGGGACACTGAAGCTTTCTTT.

This clone was picked up a small number of times. At the DNA level, this CDR3 is encoded by other sequences in the same sample as well. The V and J genes are TRBV9 and TRBJ1-1, with 10 bases identical to TRBD1. J gave up 2 bases and V 2 bases, and 3 bases lay outside the gene matches. Per germline, CDR1 SGDLS and CDR2 YYNGEE. This CDR3 is 15 amino acids long. CDR3 residues: CASSVGTGVNTEAFF. The CDR3 nucleotides read TGTGCCAGCAGCGTGGGGACAGGGGTTAACACTGAAGCTTTCTTT.

The rearrangement joins TRBV21-1 to TRBJ1-4; the table's D call, TRBD1, was not checked against the DNA. TRBV21-1 is classified as a pseudogene. CDR3 size: 15 residues. The CDR3 is CASRTRDRGFEKLFF. The CDR3 DNA reads TGTGCCAGCCGGACCCGGGACAGGGGTTTTGAAAAACTGTTTTTT.

The genes are TRBV28 and TRBJ2-1, with a weak D call TRBD2 (5 bases). V dropped 2 bases and J dropped 5 bases, with 10 bases sitting between them. The CDR3 runs 14 residues. Germline lookup yields CDR1 MDHEN and CDR2 SYDVKM. CDR3 amino acids: CASSLGPGDNEQFF. The DNA of the CDR3 is TGTGCCAGCAGTTTAGGTCCCGGGGACAATGAGCAGTTCTTC.

The rearrangement uses TRBV5-4 and TRBJ2-1; 8 bases are shared with TRBD2. The CDR3 spans 15 residues. The junction had 7 bases not matched to a gene; V was cut back by 4 bases and J by 4 bases. Germline CDR1 and CDR2: SGHNT and YYREEE (reference sequence). The CDR3 DNA reads as TGTGCCAGCAGCCTAGGTATAGCGGGGTACAATGAGCAGTTCTTC. Translation: CASSLGIAGYNEQFF.

The chain links TRBV30 to TRBJ2-1; D not resolved. CDR3 length: 15 amino acids. The ends were cut back, 0 bases at V and 0 bases at J, with 9 bases in the middle. Germline V lookup: CDR1 GTSNPN, CDR2 SVGIG (reference sequence). In DNA form, the CDR3 reads TGTGCCTGGAGTGTACGCGGAGTCTCCTACAATGAGCAGTTCTTC. This encodes CAWSVRGVSYNEQFF.

The chain links TRBV2 to TRBJ1-2, with D possibly matching TRBD1 (5 bases). The ends were cut back, 6 bases at V and 5 bases at J, with 13 bases in the middle. The CDR3 has 13 amino acids. Germline lookup yields CDR1 SNHLY and CDR2 FYNNEI. The CDR3 here is CASRRDGGYGYTF. The CDR3 nucleotides read TGTGCCAGCAGGAGGGACGGGGGGTATGGCTACACCTTC. Using reference TRBV2 and TRBJ1-2 for the parts outside the CDR3, the full variable domain is EPEVTQTPSHQVTQMGQEVILRCVPISNHLYFYWYRQILGQKVEFLVSFYNNEISEKSEIFDDQFSVERPDGSNFTLKIRSTKLEDSAMYFCASRRDGGYGYTFGSGTRLTVV.